The T cell receptor beta chain under discussion was sequenced for a study of OX40 agonist ivuxolimab in advanced cancers. Study in general: Of mixed ages from roughly 23 to 85 and averaging approximately 60 years, the group was roughly 85% male. Overall study findings and caveats: Relative to CD4+ cells, CD8+ T cells on average had more expanded clones.

Baseline was the first blood sampling point, followed by cycle 4 day 1 and cycle 7 day 1. The method was immunoSEQ multiplex PCR; TCRdb's version includes in-frame clones alone and lacks a portion of them. The sample consists of tens of thousands of clones, roughly 86% of them appearing once. Note on this clone: Its specificity is unknown.

CDR1 is MGHRA and CDR2 is YSYEKL in the germline V gene. The CDR3 spans 14 residues. Trimming took off 1 base at V and 3 bases at J, with 9 bases between the two ends. This receptor was identified in an adult with an advanced solid tumor such as melanoma, head and neck, liver or kidney cancer. The material sequenced was CD4+ or CD8+ T cells sorted from blood, taken in a trial of the OX40 agonist ivuxolimab. The chain combines TRBV4-1 with TRBJ1-2; no definite D call. CDR3 coding DNA: TGCGCCAGCAGCCAAGGGGCTTGGGACTATGGCTACACCTTC. Its protein is CASSQGAWDYGYTF.